This TCR beta chain is drawn from a study of cytomegalovirus exposure and HLA in healthy donors. TCRdb's table, derived via immunoSEQ multiplex PCR, lists solely in-frame clones and lacks some. The table shows approximately 100,000 clones, with over 85% occurring only once. Germline trimming cut 6 bases from V and 0 bases from J; bases unmatched to any gene: 9. The germline V gene encodes CDR1 SNHLY and CDR2 FYNNEI. The CDR3 loop spans 16 amino acids. Sequenced material: PBMCs. The TCR was taken from a woman in her twenties or thirties in good health and CMV-seropositive. The rearrangement uses TRBV2 and TRBJ1-1; 8 positions agree with TRBD1. In DNA, the CDR3 is TGTGCCAGCAGCACTCCCCGGACAGGGATGAACACTGAAGCTTTCTTT. The encoded protein is CASSTPRTGMNTEAFF.